The entry that follows covers one T cell receptor (beta chain) sequence. As yet, its antigen is unknown. Primers included in the PCR were 60 Vbeta and 13 Jbeta primers. Some clones are missing from TCRdb's copy, which holds only in-frame ones; the method was immunoSEQ multiplex PCR. The sample lists roughly 110,000 clones; 65% to 75% were seen once. J gave up 4 bases and V 3 bases, and 8 bases lay outside the gene matches. The CDR3 totals 14 residues. CDR1 and CDR2 from the germline V gene are SQVTM and ANQGSEA. Donors were nominally healthy when sampled, though unrecorded immune exposures were likely. The record originates from a study of cytomegalovirus exposure and HLA in healthy donors. Study-level background: Tens of millions of unique TCRs from HLA-typed donors were held in an early data release. Out of 398 genotyped donors, about 80% belonged to the Caucasian-associated ancestry cluster.

Notes on the study in general: Several of the most significant clusters were apparently associated with common viral pathogens in a later analysis.

Sequencing was done on a sample of PBMCs. The sequence derives from a female donor in good health and CMV-seronegative. The chain couples TRBV29-1 to TRBJ1-1, with TRBD1 matching 7 bases. DNA for the CDR3: TGCAGCGTTGAGCAGACAGGGCTCGGCACTGAAGCTTTCTTT. Encoded protein: CSVEQTGLGTEAFF. The variable domain in full, with the rest retrieved from reference TRBV29-1 and TRBJ1-1, is SAVISQKPSRDICQRGTSLTIQCQVDSQVTMMFWYRQQPGQSLTLIATANQGSEATYESGFVIDKFPISRPNLTFSTLTVSNMSPEDSSIYLCSVEQTGLGTEAFFGQGTRLTVV.